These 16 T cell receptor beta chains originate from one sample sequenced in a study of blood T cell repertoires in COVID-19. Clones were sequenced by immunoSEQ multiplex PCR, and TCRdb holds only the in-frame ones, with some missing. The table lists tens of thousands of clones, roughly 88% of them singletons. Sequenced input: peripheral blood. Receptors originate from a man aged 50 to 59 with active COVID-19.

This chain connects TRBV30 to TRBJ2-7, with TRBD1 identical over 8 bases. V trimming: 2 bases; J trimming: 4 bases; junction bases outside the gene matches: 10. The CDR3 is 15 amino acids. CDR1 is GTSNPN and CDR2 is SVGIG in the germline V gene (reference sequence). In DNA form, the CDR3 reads TGTGCCTGGAGTTTTCCGCAGGGGGCGCGGTACGAGCAGTACTTC. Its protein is CAWSFPQGARYEQYF.

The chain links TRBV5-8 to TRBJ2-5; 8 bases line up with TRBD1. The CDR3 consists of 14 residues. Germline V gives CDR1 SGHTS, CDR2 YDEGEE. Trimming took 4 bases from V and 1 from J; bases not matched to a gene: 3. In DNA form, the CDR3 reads TGTGCCAGCAGCCAAGGACAGGGCCAAGAGACCCAGTACTTC. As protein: CASSQGQGQETQYF.

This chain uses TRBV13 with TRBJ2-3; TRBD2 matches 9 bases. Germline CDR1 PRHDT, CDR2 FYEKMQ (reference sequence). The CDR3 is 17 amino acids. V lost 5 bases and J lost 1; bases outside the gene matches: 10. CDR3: CASSHRSGGGGTDTQYF. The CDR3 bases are TGTGCCAGCAGCCACCGTAGCGGGGGTGGGGGCACAGATACGCAGTATTTT.

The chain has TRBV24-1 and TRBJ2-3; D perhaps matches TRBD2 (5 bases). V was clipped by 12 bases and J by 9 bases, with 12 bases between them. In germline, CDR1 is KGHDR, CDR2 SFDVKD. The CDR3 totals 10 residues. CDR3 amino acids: CASKLVTQYF. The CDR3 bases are TGTGCCTCCAAACTAGTAACGCAGTATTTT.

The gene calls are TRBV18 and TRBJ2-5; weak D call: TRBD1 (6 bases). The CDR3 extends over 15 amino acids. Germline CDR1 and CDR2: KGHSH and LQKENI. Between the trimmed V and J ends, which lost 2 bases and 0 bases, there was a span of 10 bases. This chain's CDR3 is CASSPIGTNQETQYF. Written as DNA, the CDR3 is TGTGCCAGCTCACCAATAGGGACAAACCAAGAGACCCAGTACTTC.

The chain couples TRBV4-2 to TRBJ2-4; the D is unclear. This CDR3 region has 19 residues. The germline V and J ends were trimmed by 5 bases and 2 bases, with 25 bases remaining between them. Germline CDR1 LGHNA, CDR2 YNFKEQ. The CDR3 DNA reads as TGTGCCAGCAGCGAACGGTCCGACACCCCAGACCTCTCCAAAAACATTCAGTACTTC. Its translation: CASSERSDTPDLSKNIQYF.

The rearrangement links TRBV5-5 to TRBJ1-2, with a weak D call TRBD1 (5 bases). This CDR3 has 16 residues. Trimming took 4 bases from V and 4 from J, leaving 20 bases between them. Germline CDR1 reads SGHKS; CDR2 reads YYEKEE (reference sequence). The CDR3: CASSPDLRGGGYGYTF. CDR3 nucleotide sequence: TGTGCCAGCAGCCCAGATTTAAGGGGAGGCGGCTATGGCTACACCTTC. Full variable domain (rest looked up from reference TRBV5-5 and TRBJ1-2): DAGVTQSPTHLIKTRGQQVTLRCSPISGHKSVSWYQQVLGQGPQFIFQYYEKEERGRGNFPDRFSARQFPNYSSELNVNALLLGDSALYLCASSPDLRGGGYGYTFGSGTRLTVV.

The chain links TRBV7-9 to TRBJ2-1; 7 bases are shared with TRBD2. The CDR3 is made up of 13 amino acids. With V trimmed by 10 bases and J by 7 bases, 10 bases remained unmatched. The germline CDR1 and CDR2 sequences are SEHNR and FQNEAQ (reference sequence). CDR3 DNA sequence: TGTGCCATCCCCGGTCTAGCGGAGAATGAGCAGTTCTTC. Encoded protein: CAIPGLAENEQFF. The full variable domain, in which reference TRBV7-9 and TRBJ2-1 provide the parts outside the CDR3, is DTGVSQNPRHKITKRGQNVTFRCDPISEHNRLYWYRQTLGQGPEFLTYFQNEAQLEKSRLLSDRFSAERPKGSFSTLEIQRTEQGDSAMYLCAIPGLAENEQFFGPGTRLTVL.

CDR3 sequence: CSVGTGGTEGYTF. The CDR3 DNA sequence: TGCAGCGTCGGAACAGGGGGCACGGAGGGCTACACCTTC. The chain links TRBV29-1 to TRBJ1-2, with TRBD1 matching over 9 bases. The CDR3 has 13 amino acids. Germline loops: CDR1 SQVTM, CDR2 ANQGSEA. V gave up 6 bases and J gave up 8 bases; unmatched junction bases: 10.

The CDR3 nucleotides read TGCGCCAGCAACGCGCAGGGGGCGCGGGGAAACACCATATATTTT. Protein: CASNAQGARGNTIYF. The genes are TRBV23-1 and TRBJ1-3; 8 bases align to TRBD1. TRBV23-1 is designated an ORF whose function remains uncertain. Germline trimming cut 7 bases from V and 4 bases from J; bases unmatched to any gene: 9. The CDR3 sequence is 15 residues long.

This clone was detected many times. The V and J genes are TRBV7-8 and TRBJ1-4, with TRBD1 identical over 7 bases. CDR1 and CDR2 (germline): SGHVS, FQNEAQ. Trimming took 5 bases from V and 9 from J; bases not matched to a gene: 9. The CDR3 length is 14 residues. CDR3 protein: CASSTGTEVQKLFF. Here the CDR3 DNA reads TGTGCCAGCAGCACCGGGACAGAAGTTCAAAAACTGTTTTTT.

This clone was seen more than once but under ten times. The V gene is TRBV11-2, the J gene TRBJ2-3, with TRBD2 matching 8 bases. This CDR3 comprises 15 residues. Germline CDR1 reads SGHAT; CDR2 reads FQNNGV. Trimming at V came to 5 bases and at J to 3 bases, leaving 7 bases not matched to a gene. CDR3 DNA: TGTGCCAGCAGCCGTTCCGGGGGGGAAACAGATACGCAGTATTTT. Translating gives CASSRSGGETDTQYF. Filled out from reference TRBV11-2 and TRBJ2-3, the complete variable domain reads EAGVAQSPRYKIIEKRQSVAFWCNPISGHATLYWYQQILGQGPKLLIQFQNNGVVDDSQLPKDRFSAERLKGVDSTLKIQPAKLEDSAVYLCASSRSGGETDTQYFGPGTRLTVL.

The CDR3 nucleotides read TGTGCCAGCAGCTTAGTGGGGGACAGGGGATTCAATGGCTACACCTTC. Translated, it gives CASSLVGDRGFNGYTF. The chain joins TRBV7-6 to TRBJ1-2; TRBD1 matches at 10 bases. The CDR3 covers 16 residues. Germline loops: CDR1 SGHVS, CDR2 FNYEAQ. Trimming cost V 1 base and J 6 bases; bases outside gene matches: 8.

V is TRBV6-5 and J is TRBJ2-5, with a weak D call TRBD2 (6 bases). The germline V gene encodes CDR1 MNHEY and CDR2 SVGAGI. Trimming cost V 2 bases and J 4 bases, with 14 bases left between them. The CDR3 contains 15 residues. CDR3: CASSYGARGSETQYF. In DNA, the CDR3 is TGTGCCAGCAGTTACGGGGCCCGGGGGTCAGAGACCCAGTACTTC.

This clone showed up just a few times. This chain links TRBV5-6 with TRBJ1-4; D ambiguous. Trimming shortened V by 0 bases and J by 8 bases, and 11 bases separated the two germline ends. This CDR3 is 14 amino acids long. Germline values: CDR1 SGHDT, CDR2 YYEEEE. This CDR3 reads CASSLEPGVEKLFF. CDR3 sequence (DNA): TGTGCCAGCAGCTTGGAGCCCGGGGTGGAAAAACTGTTTTTT.

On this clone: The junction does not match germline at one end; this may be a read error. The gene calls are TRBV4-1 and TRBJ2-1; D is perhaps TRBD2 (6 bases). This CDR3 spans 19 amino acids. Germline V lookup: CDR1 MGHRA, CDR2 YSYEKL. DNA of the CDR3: TGCGCCGGCAGCCAAGATCCCGCTATTAACCGGGGGAGCTACAATGAGCAGTTCTTC. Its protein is CAGSQDPAINRGSYNEQFF.